This T cell receptor (beta chain) is drawn from a study of cytomegalovirus exposure and HLA in healthy donors. Points from the study as a whole: The authors later linked a missense DCLRE1C variant to TCR beta V- and J-gene trimming.

The PCR ran on 60 Vbeta and 13 Jbeta primers. Libraries were prepared by immunoSEQ multiplex PCR; TCRdb keeps only in-frame clonotypes and omits some of them. The table lists about 120,000 clones, about three quarters of them singletons. The table lists this clone with a few counts. The antigen remains undetermined. Deletions cut 4 bases from V and 2 bases from J, with 11 bases between. The CDR3 is 14 amino acids. The germline CDR1 and CDR2 sequences are SNHLY and FYNNEI. The sequenced material came from PBMCs. The V call is TRBV2, the J call TRBJ1-1; possibly TRBD1 for D (6 bases). The origin of this receptor is a woman aged 55-75 years in good health and CMV-seropositive. The CDR3 loop is CASSVGQLNTEAFF. For the CDR3, the DNA is TGTGCCAGCAGTGTCGGACAGTTAAACACTGAAGCTTTCTTT.